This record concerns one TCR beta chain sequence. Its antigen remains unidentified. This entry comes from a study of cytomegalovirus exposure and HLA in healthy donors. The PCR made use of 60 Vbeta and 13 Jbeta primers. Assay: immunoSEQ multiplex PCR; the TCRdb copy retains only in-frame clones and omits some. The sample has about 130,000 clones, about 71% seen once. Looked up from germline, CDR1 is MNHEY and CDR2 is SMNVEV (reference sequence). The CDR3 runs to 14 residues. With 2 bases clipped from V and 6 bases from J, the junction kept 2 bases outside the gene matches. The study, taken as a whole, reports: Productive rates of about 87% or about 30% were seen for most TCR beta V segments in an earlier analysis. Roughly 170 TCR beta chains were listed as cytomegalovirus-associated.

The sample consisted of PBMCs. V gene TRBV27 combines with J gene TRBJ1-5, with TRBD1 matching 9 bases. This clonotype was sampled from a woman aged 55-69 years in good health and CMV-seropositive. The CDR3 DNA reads TGTGCCAGCAGTTTAAGGACAGGGGTTCAGCCCCAGCATTTT. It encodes CASSLRTGVQPQHF.